The rows below give T cell receptor beta chains drawn from one sample of a study of PD-1 blockade in mismatch repair-deficient tumors. Some clones are missing from TCRdb's copy, which holds only in-frame ones; the method was immunoSEQ multiplex PCR. Altogether 30,000 to 45,000 clones are present, over 80% being singletons, with the ten largest covering approximately 1.1%. Source: PBMCs, taken 38 to 40 weeks after starting pembrolizumab. These receptors were collected from an adult with mismatch repair-deficient cancer. The conserved cysteine and the conserved F or W are not part of the CDR3 here.

j_call v_call cdr3_aa
TRBJ2-3 TRBV7-7 ASSLAGEDTQY
TRBJ2-5 TRBV5-1 ASSGYPRETQY
TRBJ2-3 TRBV5-1 ASSFGQGGDTQY
TRBJ2-1 TRBV5-4 ASSFPGGGRESYNEQF
TRBJ2-1 TRBV7-8 ASSLGLARNEQF
TRBJ2-6 TRBV27 ASSFRLRGSGANVLT
TRBJ2-5 TRBV7-2 ASSLALAGGAGAQY
TRBJ1-4 TRBV6-5 ASSYSGRLDEKLF
TRBJ1-1 TRBV5-1 ASSLTGLNTEAF
TRBJ1-3 TRBV4-2 ASSQDMGQRNTIY
TRBJ1-3 TRBV30 AGGPASGNTIY
TRBJ2-7 TRBV30 AWSVDRGWYEQY
TRBJ1-2 TRBV15 ATSGGQFSYGYT
TRBJ2-5 TRBV5-1 ASSLKGTSGPVETQY
TRBJ2-3 TRBV18 ASSPQQGTDTQY
TRBJ2-3 TRBV7-6 ASSLAGGTADTQY
TRBJ2-5 TRBV5-1 ASSTGLAGGPETQY
TRBJ2-7 TRBV6-6 ASSYSSGNYEQY
TRBJ2-2 TRBV19 ASSIREGNTGELF
TRBJ2-1 TRBV27 ASSLEGASYNEQF
TRBJ1-6 TRBV29-1 SVTGHNSPLH
TRBJ2-1 TRBV5-1 ATKTGGSYNEQF
TRBJ2-3 TRBV28 ASSKGTGPSTDPSVAQY
TRBJ1-2 TRBV18 ASSPPWLRGYT
TRBJ2-1 TRBV2 ASSQNNEQF
TRBJ2-6 TRBV30 AWSVRGGGANVLT
TRBJ2-2 TRBV7-7 ASSRDYNTGELF
TRBJ1-6 TRBV7-8 ASSPGDPRRRDNSPLH
TRBJ2-4 TRBV19 ASSIRTSGRDIQY
TRBJ1-2 TRBV7-8 ASSPQGDRGYT
TRBJ2-4 TRBV5-4 ASSLSISGAKNIQY
TRBJ1-4 TRBV18 ASSDGTGNNEKLF